The clone carrying this TCR beta chain appeared many times. The length of the CDR3 is 15 residues. V lost 1 base to trimming and J lost 2 bases, with 12 bases between them. Looked up from germline, CDR1 is SGHRS and CDR2 is YFSETQ. The sample is drawn from a study of T-cell memory formation after mild COVID-19. At the level of the study: Largely donor-specific TCR clusters were found.

Amplification by 5'RACE using constant-segment primers produced TCR alpha and TCR beta cDNA libraries that carried sample barcodes and UMIs. TCRdb itself ran the 5' RACE reads through MiXCR, one entry per CDR3 protein. Seen here are about 340,000 distinct CDR3 sequences, around 13% observed once, and the top ten hold roughly a fifth. Material for sequencing was PBMCs or a T cell subset sorted from them (not recorded which). This clonotype was sampled from a man between 18 and 35 years old who had mild COVID-19 (a few samples of this study predate the infection). Cell type and time point are not known. This chain links TRBV5-1 with TRBJ2-5; D perhaps matches TRBD2 (7 bases). CDR3 sequence (DNA): TGCGCCAGCAGCTTGATAGGGGGGGGACAAGAGACCCAGTACTTC. It codes for CASSLIGGGQETQYF. Full variable domain (rest looked up from reference TRBV5-1 and TRBJ2-5): KAGVTQTPRYLIKTRGQQVTLSCSPISGHRSVSWYQQTPGQGLQFLFEYFSETQRNKGNFPGRFSGRQFSNSRSEMNVSTLELGDSALYLCASSLIGGGQETQYFGPGTRLLVL.